This T cell receptor beta chain was sequenced during a study of blood T cell repertoires in COVID-19. The CDR3 has 15 residues. Germline V gene data show CDR1 as LNHDA and CDR2 as SQIVND (reference sequence). V lost 6 bases, J lost 4 bases, and 13 bases lay in between. How the authors handled the data: For nucleated cells, counts were estimated from reference gene primer amplification. Sequencing used immunoSEQ multiplex PCR; TCRdb keeps in-frame clones, though not all of them. D and trimming come from the DNA, and the V and J calls and clone size come from that table. The sample has about 39,000 clones; roughly 84% are singletons.

The sequenced material came from peripheral blood. The receptor's source is a man between 70 and 80 years old with acute or convalescent COVID-19. The genes are TRBV19 and TRBJ1-6, with D perhaps matching TRBD1 (6 bases). The chain's CDR3 is CASSPNRDYNSPLHF. In DNA form, the CDR3 reads TGTGCCAGTAGCCCCAACAGGGATTATAATTCACCCCTCCACTTT.